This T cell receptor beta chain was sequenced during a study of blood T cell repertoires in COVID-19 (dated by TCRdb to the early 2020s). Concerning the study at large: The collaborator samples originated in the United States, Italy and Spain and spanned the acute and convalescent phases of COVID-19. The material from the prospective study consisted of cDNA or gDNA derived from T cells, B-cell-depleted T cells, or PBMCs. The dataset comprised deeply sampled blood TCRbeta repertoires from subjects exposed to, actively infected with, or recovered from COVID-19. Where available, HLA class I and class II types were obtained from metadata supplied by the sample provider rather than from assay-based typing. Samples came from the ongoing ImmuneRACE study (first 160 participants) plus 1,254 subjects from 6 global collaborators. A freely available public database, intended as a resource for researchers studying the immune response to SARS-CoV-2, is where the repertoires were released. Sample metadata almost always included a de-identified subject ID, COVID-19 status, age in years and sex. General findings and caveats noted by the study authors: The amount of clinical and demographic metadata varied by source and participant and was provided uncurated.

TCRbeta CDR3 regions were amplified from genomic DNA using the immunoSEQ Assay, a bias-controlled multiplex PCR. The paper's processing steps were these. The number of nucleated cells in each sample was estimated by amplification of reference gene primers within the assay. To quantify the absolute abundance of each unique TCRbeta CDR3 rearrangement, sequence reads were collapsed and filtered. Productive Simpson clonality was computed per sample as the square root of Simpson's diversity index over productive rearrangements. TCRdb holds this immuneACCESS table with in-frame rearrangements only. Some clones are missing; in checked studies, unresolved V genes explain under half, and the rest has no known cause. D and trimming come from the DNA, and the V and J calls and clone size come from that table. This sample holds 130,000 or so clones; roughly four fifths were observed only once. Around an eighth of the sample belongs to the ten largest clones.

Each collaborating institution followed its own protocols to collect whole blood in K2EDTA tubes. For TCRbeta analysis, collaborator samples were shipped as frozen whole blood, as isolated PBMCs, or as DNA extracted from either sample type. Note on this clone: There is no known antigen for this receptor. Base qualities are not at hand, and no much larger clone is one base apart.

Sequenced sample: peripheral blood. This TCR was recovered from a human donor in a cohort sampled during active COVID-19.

The DNA is as follows: TGTGCCAGCAGTTACTCGAAACAGGGGGCTAATGGCTACACCTTC. Its protein reads: CASSYSKQGANGYTF. Rearrangement joined TRBV6-5 to TRBJ1-2, and TRBD1 aligns with 9 junction nucleotides. Sequences MNHEY (CDR1) and SVGAGI (CDR2) are obtained from the germline V gene. The CDR3, cysteine through phenylalanine, is 15 amino acids long. The read is trimmed to its CDR3 DNA, 45 bases read in frame from base 1. V is cut back by 0 bases and J by 6 bases, with 5 bases in the junction unmatched.